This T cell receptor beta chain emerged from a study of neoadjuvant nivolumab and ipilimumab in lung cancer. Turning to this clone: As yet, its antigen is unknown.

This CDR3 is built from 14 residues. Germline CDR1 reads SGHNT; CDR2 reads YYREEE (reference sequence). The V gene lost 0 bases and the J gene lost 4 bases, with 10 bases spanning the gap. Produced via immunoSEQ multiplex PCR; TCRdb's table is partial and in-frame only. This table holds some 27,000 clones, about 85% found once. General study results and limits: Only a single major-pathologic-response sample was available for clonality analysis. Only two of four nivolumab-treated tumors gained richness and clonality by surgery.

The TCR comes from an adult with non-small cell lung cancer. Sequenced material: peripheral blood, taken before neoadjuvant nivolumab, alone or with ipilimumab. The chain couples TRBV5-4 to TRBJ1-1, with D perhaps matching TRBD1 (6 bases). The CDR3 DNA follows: TGTGCCAGCAGCTTGGAGCCAGGGGTCACTGAAGCTTTCTTT. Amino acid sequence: CASSLEPGVTEAFF.